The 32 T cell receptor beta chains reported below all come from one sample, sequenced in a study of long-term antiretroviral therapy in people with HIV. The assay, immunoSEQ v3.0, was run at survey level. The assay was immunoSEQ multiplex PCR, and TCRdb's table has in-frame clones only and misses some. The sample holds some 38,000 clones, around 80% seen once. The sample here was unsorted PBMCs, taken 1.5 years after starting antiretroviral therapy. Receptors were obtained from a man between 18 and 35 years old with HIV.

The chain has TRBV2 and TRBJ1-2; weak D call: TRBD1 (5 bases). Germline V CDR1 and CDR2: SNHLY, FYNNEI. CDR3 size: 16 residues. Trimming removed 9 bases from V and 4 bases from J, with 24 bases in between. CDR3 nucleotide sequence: TGTGCCAGTAACGGGGCAGTTCCGCCCAACCCCTATGGCTACACCTTC. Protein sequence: CASNGAVPPNPYGYTF. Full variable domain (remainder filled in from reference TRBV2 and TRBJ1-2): EPEVTQTPSHQVTQMGQEVILRCVPISNHLYFYWYRQILGQKVEFLVSFYNNEISEKSEIFDDQFSVERPDGSNFTLKIRSTKLEDSAMYFCASNGAVPPNPYGYTFGSGTRLTVV.

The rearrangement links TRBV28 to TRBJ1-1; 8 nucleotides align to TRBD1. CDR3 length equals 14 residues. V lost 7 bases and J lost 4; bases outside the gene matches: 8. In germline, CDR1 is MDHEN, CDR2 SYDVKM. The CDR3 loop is CASIKRTGFTEAFF. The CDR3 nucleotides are TGTGCCAGCATTAAAAGGACAGGGTTCACTGAAGCTTTCTTT. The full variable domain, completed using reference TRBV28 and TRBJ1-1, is DVKVTQSSRYLVKRTGEKVFLECVQDMDHENMFWYRQDPGLGLRLIYFSYDVKMKEKGDIPEGYSVSREKKERFSLILESASTNQTSMYLCASIKRTGFTEAFFGQGTRLTVV.

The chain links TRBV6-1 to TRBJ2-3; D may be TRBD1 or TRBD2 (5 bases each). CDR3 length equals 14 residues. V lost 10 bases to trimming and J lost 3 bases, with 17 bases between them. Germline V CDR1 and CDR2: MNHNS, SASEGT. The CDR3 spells CATLGTLRTDTQYF. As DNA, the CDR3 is TGTGCCACGCTTGGGACCCTGAGGACAGATACGCAGTATTTT.

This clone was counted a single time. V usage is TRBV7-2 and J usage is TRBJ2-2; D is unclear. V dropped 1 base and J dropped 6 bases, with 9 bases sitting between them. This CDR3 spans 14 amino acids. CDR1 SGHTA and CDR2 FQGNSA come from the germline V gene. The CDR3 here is CASSLVAFSGELFF. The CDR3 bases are TGTGCCAGCAGCTTAGTAGCATTTTCCGGGGAGCTGTTTTTT.

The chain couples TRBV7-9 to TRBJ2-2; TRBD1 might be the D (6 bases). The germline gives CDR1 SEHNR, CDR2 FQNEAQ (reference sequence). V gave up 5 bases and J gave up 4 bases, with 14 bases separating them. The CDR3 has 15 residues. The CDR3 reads CASSLGGGGTGELFF. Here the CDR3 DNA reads TGTGCCAGCAGCCTAGGGGGTGGAGGCACCGGGGAGCTGTTTTTT. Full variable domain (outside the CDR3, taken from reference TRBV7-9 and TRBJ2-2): DTGVSQNPRHKITKRGQNVTFRCDPISEHNRLYWYRQTLGQGPEFLTYFQNEAQLEKSRLLSDRFSAERPKGSFSTLEIQRTEQGDSAMYLCASSLGGGGTGELFFGEGSRLTVL.

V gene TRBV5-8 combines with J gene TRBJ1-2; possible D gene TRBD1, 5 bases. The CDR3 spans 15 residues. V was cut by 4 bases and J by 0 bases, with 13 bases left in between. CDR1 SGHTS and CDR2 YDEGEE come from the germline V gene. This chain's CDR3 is CASSLIGGTNYGYTF. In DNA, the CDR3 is TGTGCCAGCAGCCTGATTGGGGGTACTAACTATGGCTACACCTTC. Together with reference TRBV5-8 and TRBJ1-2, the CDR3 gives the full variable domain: EAGVTQSPTHLIKTRGQQATLRCSPISGHTSVYWYQQALGLGLQFLLWYDEGEERNRGNFPPRFSGRQFPNYSSELNVNALELEDSALYLCASSLIGGTNYGYTFGSGTRLTVV.

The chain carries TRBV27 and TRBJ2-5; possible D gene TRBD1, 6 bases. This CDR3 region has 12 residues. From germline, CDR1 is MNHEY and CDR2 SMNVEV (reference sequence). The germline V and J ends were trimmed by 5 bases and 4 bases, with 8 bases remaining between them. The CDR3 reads CASSQGRETQYF. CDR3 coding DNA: TGTGCCAGCAGTCAGGGGCGAGAGACCCAGTACTTC.

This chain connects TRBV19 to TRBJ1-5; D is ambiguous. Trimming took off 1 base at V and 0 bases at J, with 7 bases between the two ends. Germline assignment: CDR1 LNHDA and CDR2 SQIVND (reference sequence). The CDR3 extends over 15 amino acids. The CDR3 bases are TGTGCCAGTAGTATAGGCTCTAATAGCAATCAGCCCCAGCATTTT. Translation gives CASSIGSNSNQPQHF.

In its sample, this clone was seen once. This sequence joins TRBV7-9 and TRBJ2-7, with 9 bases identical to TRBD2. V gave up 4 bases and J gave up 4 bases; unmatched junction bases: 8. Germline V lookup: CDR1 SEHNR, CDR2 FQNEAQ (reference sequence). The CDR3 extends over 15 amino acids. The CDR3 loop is CASSSTVAGVYEQYF. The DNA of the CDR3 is TGTGCCAGCAGCTCGACGGTAGCGGGAGTGTACGAGCAGTACTTC. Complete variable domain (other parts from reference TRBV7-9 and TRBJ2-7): DTGVSQNPRHKITKRGQNVTFRCDPISEHNRLYWYRQTLGQGPEFLTYFQNEAQLEKSRLLSDRFSAERPKGSFSTLEIQRTEQGDSAMYLCASSSTVAGVYEQYFGPGTRLTVT.

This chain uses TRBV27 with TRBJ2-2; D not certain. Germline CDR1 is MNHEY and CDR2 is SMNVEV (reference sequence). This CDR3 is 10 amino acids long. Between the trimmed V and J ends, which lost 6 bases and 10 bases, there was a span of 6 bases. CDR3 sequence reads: CASSLSELFF. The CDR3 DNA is TGTGCCAGCAGCCTTTCGGAGCTGTTTTTT.

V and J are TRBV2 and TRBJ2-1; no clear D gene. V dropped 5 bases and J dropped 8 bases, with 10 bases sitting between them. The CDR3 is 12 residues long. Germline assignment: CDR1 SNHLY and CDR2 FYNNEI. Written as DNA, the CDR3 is TGTGCCAGCAGTCTCCCATTTGATGAGCAGTTCTTC. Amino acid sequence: CASSLPFDEQFF. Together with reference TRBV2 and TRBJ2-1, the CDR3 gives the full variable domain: EPEVTQTPSHQVTQMGQEVILRCVPISNHLYFYWYRQILGQKVEFLVSFYNNEISEKSEIFDDQFSVERPDGSNFTLKIRSTKLEDSAMYFCASSLPFDEQFFGPGTRLTVL.

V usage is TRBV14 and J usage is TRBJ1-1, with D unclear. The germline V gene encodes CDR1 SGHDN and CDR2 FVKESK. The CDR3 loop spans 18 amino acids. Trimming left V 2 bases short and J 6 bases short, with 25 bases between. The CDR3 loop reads CASSQQGSPARVYAEAFF. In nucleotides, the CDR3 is TGTGCCAGCAGCCAACAAGGGTCCCCCGCCCGAGTGTACGCTGAAGCTTTCTTT.

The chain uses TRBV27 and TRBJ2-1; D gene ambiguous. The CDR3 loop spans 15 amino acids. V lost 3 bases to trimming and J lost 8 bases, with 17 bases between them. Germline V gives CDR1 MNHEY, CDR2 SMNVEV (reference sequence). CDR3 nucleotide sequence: TGTGCCAGCAGTTTCGGTTGGAACAGCATGGATGAGCAGTTCTTC. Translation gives CASSFGWNSMDEQFF.

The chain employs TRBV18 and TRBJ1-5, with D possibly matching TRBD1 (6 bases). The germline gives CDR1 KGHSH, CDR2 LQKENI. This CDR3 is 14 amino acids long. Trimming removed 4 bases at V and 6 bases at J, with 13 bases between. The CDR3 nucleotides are TGTGCCAGCTCACTAGGACAGCGTCGTCAGCCCCAGCATTTT. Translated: CASSLGQRRQPQHF.

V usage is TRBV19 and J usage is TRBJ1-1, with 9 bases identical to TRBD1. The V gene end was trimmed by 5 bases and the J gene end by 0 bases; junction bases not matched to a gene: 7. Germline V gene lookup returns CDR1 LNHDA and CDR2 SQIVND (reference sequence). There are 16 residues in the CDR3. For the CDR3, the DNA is TGTGCCAGTAGTCAAGGACAGGGGTTACTGAACACTGAAGCTTTCTTT. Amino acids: CASSQGQGLLNTEAFF.

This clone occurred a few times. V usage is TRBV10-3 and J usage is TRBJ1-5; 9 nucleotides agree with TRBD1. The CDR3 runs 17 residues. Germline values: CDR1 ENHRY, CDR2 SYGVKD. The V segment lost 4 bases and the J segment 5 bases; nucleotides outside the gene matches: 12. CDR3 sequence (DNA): TGTGCCATCAGTGCCCACCCCATGGACAGGGGATATCAGCCCCAGCATTTT. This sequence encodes CAISAHPMDRGYQPQHF.

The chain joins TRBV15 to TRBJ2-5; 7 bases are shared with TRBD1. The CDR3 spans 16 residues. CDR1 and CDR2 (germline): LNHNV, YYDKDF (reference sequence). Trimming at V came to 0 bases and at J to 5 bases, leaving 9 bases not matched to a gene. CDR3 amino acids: CATSRDSGRGWETQYF. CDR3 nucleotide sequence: TGTGCCACCAGCAGAGATTCGGGCAGGGGGTGGGAGACCCAGTACTTC.

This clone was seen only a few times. CDR3 residues: CASSLGTAGGYTF. CDR3 coding DNA: TGTGCCAGCAGCTTGGGAACGGCGGGTGGCTACACCTTC. The chain combines TRBV5-4 with TRBJ1-2; the D is unclear. Trimming removed 0 bases from V and 7 bases from J, with 10 bases in between. Germline loops: CDR1 SGHNT, CDR2 YYREEE (reference sequence). This CDR3 contains 13 residues.

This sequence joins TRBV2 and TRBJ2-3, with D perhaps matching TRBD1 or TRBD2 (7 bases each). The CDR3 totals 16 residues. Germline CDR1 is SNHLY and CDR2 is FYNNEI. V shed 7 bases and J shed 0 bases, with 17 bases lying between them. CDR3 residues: CASKPQGGSSTDTQYF. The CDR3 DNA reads TGTGCCAGCAAGCCCCAGGGGGGGTCTAGCACAGATACGCAGTATTTT.

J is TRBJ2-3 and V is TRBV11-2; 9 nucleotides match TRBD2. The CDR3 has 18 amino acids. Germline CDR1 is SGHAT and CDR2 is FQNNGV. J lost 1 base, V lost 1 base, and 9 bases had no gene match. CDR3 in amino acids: CASSLVGSLAGGTDTQYF. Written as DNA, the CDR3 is TGTGCCAGCAGCTTAGTAGGGAGTTTAGCGGGGGGCACAGATACGCAGTATTTT.

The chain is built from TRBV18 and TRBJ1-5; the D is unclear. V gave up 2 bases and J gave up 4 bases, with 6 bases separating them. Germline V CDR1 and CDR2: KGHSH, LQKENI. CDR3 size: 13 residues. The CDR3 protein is CASSPDFNQPQHF. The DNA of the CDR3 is TGTGCCAGCTCACCAGACTTTAATCAGCCCCAGCATTTT. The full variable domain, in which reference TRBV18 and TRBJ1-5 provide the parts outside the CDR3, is NAGVMQNPRHLVRRRGQEARLRCSPMKGHSHVYWYRQLPEEGLKFMVYLQKENIIDESGMPKERFSAEFPKEGPSILRIQQVVRGDSAAYFCASSPDFNQPQHFGDGTRLSIL.

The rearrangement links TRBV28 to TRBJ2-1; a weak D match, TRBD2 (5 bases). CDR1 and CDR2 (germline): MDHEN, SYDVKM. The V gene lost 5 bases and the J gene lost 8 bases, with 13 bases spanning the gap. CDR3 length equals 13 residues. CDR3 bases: TGTGCCAGCAGTCCGGACTCGCGCCATGAGCAGTTCTTC. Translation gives CASSPDSRHEQFF.

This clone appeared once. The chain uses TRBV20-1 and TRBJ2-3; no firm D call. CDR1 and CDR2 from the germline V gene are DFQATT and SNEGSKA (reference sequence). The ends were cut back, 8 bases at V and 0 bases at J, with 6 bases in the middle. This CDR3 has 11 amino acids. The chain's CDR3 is CSYDSTDTQYF. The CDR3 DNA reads TGCAGTTACGATAGCACAGATACGCAGTATTTT.

The CDR3 region is CASETPGTDTQYF. The DNA of the CDR3 is TGTGCCAGCGAAACACCAGGCACAGATACGCAGTATTTT. The genes are TRBV28 and TRBJ2-3; D call uncertain. This CDR3 has 13 amino acids. V lost 8 bases and J 1 base, leaving 10 bases between the germline ends. The germline V gene has CDR1 MDHEN and CDR2 SYDVKM.

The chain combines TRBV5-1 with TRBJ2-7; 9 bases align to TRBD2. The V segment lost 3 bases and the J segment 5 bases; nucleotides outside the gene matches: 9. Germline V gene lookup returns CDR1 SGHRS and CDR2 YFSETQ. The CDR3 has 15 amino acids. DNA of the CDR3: TGCGCCAGCAGCTCCCAAGCGGGAGGTGTCGACGAGCAGTACTTC. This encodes CASSSQAGGVDEQYF.

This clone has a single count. This CDR3 reads CASSGYGVRTQYF. The DNA of the CDR3 is TGCGCCAGCAGTGGGTACGGGGTTAGGACCCAGTACTTC. The J gene is TRBJ2-5, the V gene TRBV10-2; D might be TRBD2 (5 bases). Trimming stripped 4 bases from V and 7 bases from J, with 13 bases between. The V gene's germline CDR1 is WSHSY and CDR2 SAAADI. This CDR3 region has 13 residues.

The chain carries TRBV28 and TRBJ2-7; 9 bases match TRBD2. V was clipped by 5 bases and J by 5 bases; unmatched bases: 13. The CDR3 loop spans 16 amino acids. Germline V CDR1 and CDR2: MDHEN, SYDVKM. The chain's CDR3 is CASSELGAGGMHEQYF. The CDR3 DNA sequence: TGTGCCAGCAGTGAGCTGGGGGCGGGAGGGATGCACGAGCAGTACTTC.

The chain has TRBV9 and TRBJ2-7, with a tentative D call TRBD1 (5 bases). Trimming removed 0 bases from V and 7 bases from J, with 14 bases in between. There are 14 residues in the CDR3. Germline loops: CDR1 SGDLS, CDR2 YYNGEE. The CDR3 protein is CASSVVAGNGEQYF. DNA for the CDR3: TGTGCCAGCAGCGTAGTAGCAGGGAACGGGGAGCAGTACTTC.

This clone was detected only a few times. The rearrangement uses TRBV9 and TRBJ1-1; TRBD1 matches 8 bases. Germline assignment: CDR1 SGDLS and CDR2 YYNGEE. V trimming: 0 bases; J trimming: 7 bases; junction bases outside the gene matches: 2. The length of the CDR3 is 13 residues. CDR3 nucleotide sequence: TGTGCCAGCAGCGTAGATGGACAGGGTGAAGCTTTCTTT. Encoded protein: CASSVDGQGEAFF.

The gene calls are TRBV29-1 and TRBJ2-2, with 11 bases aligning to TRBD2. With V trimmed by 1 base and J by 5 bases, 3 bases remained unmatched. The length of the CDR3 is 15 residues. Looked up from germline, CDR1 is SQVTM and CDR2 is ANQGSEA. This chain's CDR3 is CSVEVLAGDTGELFF. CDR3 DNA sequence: TGCAGCGTTGAAGTACTAGCGGGAGATACCGGGGAGCTGTTTTTT.

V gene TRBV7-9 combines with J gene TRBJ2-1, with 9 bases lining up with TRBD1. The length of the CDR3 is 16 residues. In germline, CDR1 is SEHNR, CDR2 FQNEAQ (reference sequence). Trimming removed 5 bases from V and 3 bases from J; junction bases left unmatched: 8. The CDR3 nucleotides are TGTGCCAGCAGCGTTGAGGGACAGGGATTCTACAATGAGCAGTTCTTC. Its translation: CASSVEGQGFYNEQFF. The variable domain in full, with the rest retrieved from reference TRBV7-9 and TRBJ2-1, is DTGVSQNPRHKITKRGQNVTFRCDPISEHNRLYWYRQTLGQGPEFLTYFQNEAQLEKSRLLSDRFSAERPKGSFSTLEIQRTEQGDSAMYLCASSVEGQGFYNEQFFGPGTRLTVL.

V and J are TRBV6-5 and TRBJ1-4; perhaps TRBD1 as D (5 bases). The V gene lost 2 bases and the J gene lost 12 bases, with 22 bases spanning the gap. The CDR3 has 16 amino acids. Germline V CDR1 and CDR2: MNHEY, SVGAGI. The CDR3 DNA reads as TGTGCCAGCAGTTACATCGGGACCTTCCCCGACCTAGAACTGTTTTTT. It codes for CASSYIGTFPDLELFF.